This T cell receptor beta chain was sequenced during a study of blood T cell repertoires in COVID-19. Study details: The analysed material was cDNA or gDNA that came from T cells, B-cell-depleted T cells, or PBMCs.

CDR1 and CDR2 from the germline V gene are SGHNT and YENEEA. The CDR3 covers 13 residues. J gave up 10 bases and V 5 bases, and 7 bases lay outside the gene matches. The assay was immunoSEQ multiplex PCR, and TCRdb's table has in-frame clones only and misses some. The sample lists around 56,000 clones; approximately 80% were seen once. The V gene is TRBV11-3, the J gene TRBJ2-3, with 9 nucleotides matching TRBD1. This clonotype was sampled from a man in his 60s with acute or convalescent COVID-19. Input material: peripheral blood. CDR3: CASSKGQGKSQYF. In DNA, the CDR3 is TGTGCCAGCAGCAAGGGACAGGGAAAATCGCAGTATTTT.